A single sample is the source of the 13 T cell receptor beta chains below, sequenced in a study of blood T cell repertoires in COVID-19. The data were produced by immunoSEQ multiplex PCR, yet TCRdb's version contains in-frame clones alone and is incomplete. This sample has under 200,000 clones, with roughly 84% found just once. Sequenced material: peripheral blood. The receptors shown here come from a woman in her sixties with acute or convalescent COVID-19.

The chain has TRBV30 and TRBJ1-6; D is unclear. Trimming stripped 5 bases from V and 6 bases from J, with 11 bases between. The CDR3 extends over 13 amino acids. Germline lookup yields CDR1 GTSNPN and CDR2 SVGIG (reference sequence). In DNA form, the CDR3 reads TGTGCCTGGGCCTTTCCCGGTAATTCACCCCTCCACTTT. Translation: CAWAFPGNSPLHF.

The V call is TRBV27, the J call TRBJ1-2; TRBD1 aligns across 9 bases. The CDR3 spans 12 residues. CDR1 and CDR2 (germline): MNHEY, SMNVEV (reference sequence). The V gene end was trimmed by 6 bases and the J gene end by 5 bases; junction bases not matched to a gene: 1. CDR3 DNA sequence: TGTGCCAGCAGAGACAGGGGGTATGGCTACACCTTC. It codes for CASRDRGYGYTF.

This clone was recorded only once. V and J are TRBV5-5 and TRBJ1-3; D is ambiguous. This CDR3 contains 16 residues. Trimming left V 0 bases short and J 0 bases short, with 10 bases between. Germline V gene data show CDR1 as SGHKS and CDR2 as YYEKEE (reference sequence). The CDR3 DNA sequence: TGTGCCAGCAGCTTGGGACACCTAAGCTCTGGAAACACCATATATTTT. Translation gives CASSLGHLSSGNTIYF.

This chain uses TRBV3-1 (or the pseudogene TRBV3-2) with TRBJ1-1; D gene ambiguous. Germline-derived CDR1 and CDR2 are LGHDT and YNNKEL (reference sequence). The length of the CDR3 is 12 residues. Trimming removed 0 bases from V and 7 bases from J, with 6 bases in between. The CDR3 DNA reads as TGTGCCAGCAGCCAAGATCCGGGTGAAGCTTTCTTT. Protein: CASSQDPGEAFF.

This chain links TRBV5-1 with TRBJ1-2; 9 positions match TRBD1. The trim removed 4 bases at V and 2 bases at J, leaving 6 bases unmatched. This CDR3 is built from 15 residues. The germline V gene encodes CDR1 SGHRS and CDR2 YFSETQ. CDR3 residues: CASSGGQGTNYGYTF. The CDR3 DNA sequence: TGCGCCAGCAGCGGGGGACAGGGAACCAACTATGGCTACACCTTC.

The chain links TRBV14 to TRBJ2-3; the D is unclear. CDR3 size: 13 residues. From germline, CDR1 is SGHDN and CDR2 FVKESK. Trimming shortened V by 1 base and J by 4 bases, and 6 bases separated the two germline ends. The CDR3 protein is CASSQGWPDTQYF. In DNA form, the CDR3 reads TGTGCCAGCAGCCAAGGTTGGCCAGATACGCAGTATTTT.

This clone was counted once. The gene calls are TRBV27 and TRBJ2-2; no clear D. The CDR3 covers 15 residues. The germline V gene has CDR1 MNHEY and CDR2 SMNVEV (reference sequence). V was cut by 8 bases and J by 1 base, with 14 bases left in between. CDR3 DNA: TGTGCCAGCCGAGACTTGTCTAGGAACACCGGGGAGCTGTTTTTT. This gives the protein CASRDLSRNTGELFF.

This clone was observed a handful of times. V usage is TRBV3-1 (or the pseudogene TRBV3-2) and J usage is TRBJ2-5, with 9 positions matching TRBD2. The V and J ends lost 3 bases and 2 bases, in that order; junction bases with no gene match: 1. Germline values: CDR1 LGHDT, CDR2 YNNKEL (reference sequence). The CDR3 is 14 amino acids. Here the CDR3 DNA reads TGTGCCAGCAGCCAGACTAGCGGTCAAGAGACCCAGTACTTC. Amino acid sequence: CASSQTSGQETQYF.

The gene calls are TRBV5-1 and TRBJ2-1; D is possibly TRBD2 (6 bases). The length of the CDR3 is 15 residues. Germline CDR1 is SGHRS and CDR2 is YFSETQ. The V and J ends lost 4 bases and 1 base respectively, with 12 bases between them. CDR3 residues: CASSTGTESYNEQFF. The CDR3, as DNA: TGCGCCAGCAGCACCGGGACTGAATCCTACAATGAGCAGTTCTTC.

This chain uses TRBV9 with TRBJ2-3, with 8 bases lining up with TRBD2. The CDR3 runs 17 residues. V lost 4 bases, J lost 4 bases, and 14 bases stayed unmatched. Germline lookup yields CDR1 SGDLS and CDR2 YYNGEE. CDR3 amino acids: CASSSHLAGGGADTQYF. The CDR3 DNA reads as TGTGCCAGCAGCTCCCACCTTGCGGGGGGAGGAGCAGATACGCAGTATTTT. Full variable domain (missing parts from reference TRBV9 and TRBJ2-3): DSGVTQTPKHLITATGQRVTLRCSPRSGDLSVYWYQQSLDQGLQFLIQYYNGEERAKGNILERFSAQQFPDLHSELNLSSLELGDSALYFCASSSHLAGGGADTQYFGPGTRLTVL.

The V call is TRBV19, the J call TRBJ2-2; TRBD2 matches 13 bases. The CDR3 is 19 residues long. J gave up 0 bases and V 4 bases, and 8 bases lay outside the gene matches. Germline values: CDR1 LNHDA, CDR2 SQIVND (reference sequence). The DNA of the CDR3 is TGTGCCAGTAGTACCCCTCCCGGGACTAGCGGGGCGAACACCGGGGAGCTGTTTTTT. Translation: CASSTPPGTSGANTGELFF.

The chain couples TRBV4-1 to TRBJ2-7; weak D call: TRBD1 (5 bases). The germline gives CDR1 MGHRA, CDR2 YSYEKL. V was shortened by 1 base and J by 2 bases, with 12 bases between the two germline ends. This CDR3 comprises 15 residues. CDR3 amino acids: CASSQGTGSAYEQYF. In nucleotides, the CDR3 is TGCGCCAGCAGCCAAGGAACAGGTTCCGCCTACGAGCAGTACTTC.

To note about this clone: Other nucleotide sequences from this sample produce the same CDR3. The gene calls are TRBV4-1 and TRBJ2-1, with D perhaps matching TRBD2 (6 bases). The CDR3 runs 15 residues. Germline V gene data show CDR1 as MGHRA and CDR2 as YSYEKL. V lost 1 base to trimming and J lost 3 bases, with 10 bases between them. CDR3 protein: CASSQGGTGYNEQFF. CDR3 nucleotides: TGCGCCAGCAGCCAAGGTGGGACTGGCTACAATGAGCAGTTCTTC.